This note documents a single TCR beta chain sequence. What it binds is not known. The data derive from a study of shared clonotypes between healthy human individuals. CD45RO-negative, CCR7-positively selected cells formed the naive CD8 fraction, excluding terminally differentiated effector memory CD45RA+ cells. All donors were healthy HIV-negative adults lacking recent acute infections or vaccinations. Whole-study findings and limits: It was observed that 5% to 6% of naive CD4 clonotypes were shared across a handful of donors. Non-shared clonotypes displayed generation probabilities falling below those of clonotypes present in all four donors.

Several immunoSEQ plates received, in even portions, the genomic DNA of each subset. Only in-frame clones appear in the TCRdb table, and some are missing; sequencing was by immunoSEQ multiplex PCR. Counted here are roughly 850,000 clones, roughly 96% occurring once; the ten biggest clones make up about 0.22%. Trimming left V 5 bases short and J 4 bases short, with 8 bases between. Germline lookup yields CDR1 SEHNR and CDR2 FQNEAQ (reference sequence). There are 13 residues in the CDR3. The TCR comes from a young man in good health. The specimen was naive CD8+ T cells sorted from blood. The gene calls are TRBV7-9 and TRBJ2-2; D might be TRBD1 (6 bases). The CDR3 bases are TGTGCCAGCAGCGCGGACAGCACCGGGGAGCTGTTTTTT. Amino acids: CASSADSTGELFF.